These 15 T cell receptor beta chains share one sample of origin, sequenced in a study of blood T cell repertoires in COVID-19. Here immunoSEQ multiplex PCR was the method, and the copy in TCRdb shows in-frame clones only, minus some. The sample carries around 250,000 clones, more than 70% recorded once. Sequencing was carried out using peripheral blood. The receptors were sampled from a man between 35 and 55 years old with active or convalescent COVID-19.

The chain employs TRBV30 and TRBJ1-2; TRBD1 aligns across 7 bases. This CDR3 spans 13 amino acids. Germline CDR1 reads GTSNPN; CDR2 reads SVGIG (reference sequence). V shed 4 bases, J shed 5 bases, and the junction held 7 bases outside the gene matches. CDR3: CAWTTGTVYGYTF. The CDR3, as DNA: TGTGCCTGGACTACCGGGACAGTTTATGGCTACACCTTC.

The chain employs TRBV14 and TRBJ2-7, with 9 positions matching TRBD1. Per the germline V gene, CDR1 is SGHDN and CDR2 is FVKESK. Unmatched junction bases numbered 7, after V lost 2 bases and J lost 2 bases. There are 16 residues in the CDR3. CDR3: CASSQPLGQGAYEQYF. DNA of the CDR3: TGTGCCAGCAGCCAACCGCTGGGACAGGGAGCCTACGAGCAGTACTTC.

V and J are TRBV5-4 and TRBJ2-2, with no clear D. The germline gives CDR1 SGHNT, CDR2 YYREEE (reference sequence). The V end was cut by 0 bases, the J end by 7 bases, with 4 bases between. CDR3 length: 12 residues. The CDR3 sequence is CASSLARGELFF. Written as DNA, the CDR3 is TGTGCCAGCAGCTTGGCCCGCGGGGAGCTGTTTTTT.

As concerns this clone: The junction shows a germline mismatch at one end, possibly a read error. The chain has TRBV11-2 and TRBJ2-6; 11 bases are a match to TRBD1. Germline assignment: CDR1 SGHAT and CDR2 FQNNGV. This CDR3 comprises 16 residues. In nucleotides, the CDR3 is TGTGCCAGCAGCTTAAATGGCGGACAGGGGGCCTACGTCCTGACTTTC. Encoded protein: CASSLNGGQGAYVLTF.

The V and J genes are TRBV2 and TRBJ1-1; 9 bases align to TRBD1. The CDR3 covers 13 residues. J lost 5 bases, V lost 6 bases, and 4 bases had no gene match. Germline loops: CDR1 SNHLY, CDR2 FYNNEI. The CDR3 loop is CASRLDRGTEAFF. In DNA, the CDR3 is TGTGCCAGCAGACTGGACAGGGGAACTGAAGCTTTCTTT.

This clone was counted once. The rearrangement links TRBV19 to TRBJ2-7; 10 bases match TRBD1. The germline V gene encodes CDR1 LNHDA and CDR2 SQIVND (reference sequence). After removal of 3 bases from V and 6 bases from J, the junction contained 2 bases not matched to a gene. The CDR3 is 13 amino acids. CDR3 in amino acids: CASSIDRGLEQYF. Written as DNA, the CDR3 is TGTGCCAGTAGTATCGACAGGGGGCTCGAGCAGTACTTC.

This chain's CDR3 is CASSLGPGATGYTF. The CDR3 DNA reads TGTGCCAGCAGCCTCGGACCAGGGGCGACCGGCTACACCTTC. The V call is TRBV11-2, the J call TRBJ1-2, with a weak D call TRBD1 (6 bases). Between the trimmed V and J ends, which lost 5 bases and 8 bases, there was a span of 18 bases. Germline CDR1 is SGHAT and CDR2 is FQNNGV. The CDR3 consists of 14 residues.

Only one count was recorded for this clone. This rearrangement joins TRBV7-9 to TRBJ1-2; tentatively, D is TRBD1 (5 bases). Trimming took off 2 bases at V and 10 bases at J, with 14 bases between the two ends. The CDR3 length is 13 residues. CDR1 and CDR2 from the germline V gene are SEHNR and FQNEAQ (reference sequence). The CDR3 loop reads CASSLSPQGYYTF. CDR3 sequence (DNA): TGTGCCAGCAGCTTAAGTCCGCAGGGATACTACACCTTC.

The CDR3 here is CASGLVPVEGWEAFF. As DNA, the CDR3 is TGTGCTAGTGGTTTGGTGCCCGTTGAGGGATGGGAAGCTTTCTTT. V is TRBV12-5 and J is TRBJ1-1; no clear D gene. Trimming left V 0 bases short and J 8 bases short, with 16 bases between. The CDR3 runs 15 residues. Germline CDR1 reads LGHNT; CDR2 reads FRNRAP.

The J gene is TRBJ1-1, the V gene TRBV27, with 10 bases lining up with TRBD1. Germline CDR1 and CDR2: MNHEY and SMNVEV (reference sequence). This CDR3 spans 16 amino acids. The V segment lost 6 bases and the J segment 0 bases; nucleotides outside the gene matches: 7. As DNA, the CDR3 is TGTGCCAGCAGAGAGAGACAGGGGGCGATGAACACTGAAGCTTTCTTT. It encodes CASRERQGAMNTEAFF.

The chain uses TRBV14 and TRBJ1-1, with 10 bases aligning to TRBD1. The germline V gene encodes CDR1 SGHDN and CDR2 FVKESK. With V trimmed by 4 bases and J by 10 bases, 15 bases remained unmatched. The CDR3 is made up of 16 amino acids. CDR3 bases: TGTGCCAGCAGCCTCAACTTTATAGGACAGGGGGGGGTAGCTTTCTTT. This codes for CASSLNFIGQGGVAFF.

V and J are TRBV28 and TRBJ1-2; perhaps TRBD1 as D (5 bases). The V end was cut by 3 bases, the J end by 5 bases, with 7 bases between. Per the germline V gene, CDR1 is MDHEN and CDR2 is SYDVKM. The CDR3 sequence is 12 residues long. CDR3 DNA sequence: TGTGCCAGCAGTTTTGACAGTTATGGCTACACCTTC. Protein product: CASSFDSYGYTF.

The chain links TRBV7-2 to TRBJ2-3, with TRBD2 matching 7 bases. Germline CDR1 is SGHTA and CDR2 is FQGNSA. The CDR3 sequence is 13 residues long. The CDR3 region has the DNA TGTGCAACCAGGGAGGGGTGGACAGATACGCAGTATTTT. Its protein product is CATREGWTDTQYF.

The J gene is TRBJ1-1, the V gene TRBV25-1, with TRBD1 matching 8 bases. Germline V gives CDR1 MGHDK, CDR2 SYGVNS. With 6 bases clipped from V and 7 bases from J, the junction kept 4 bases outside the gene matches. The CDR3 runs 12 residues. CDR3 bases: TGTGCCAGCAGCCCAACAGGGGGTGAAGCTTTCTTT. Residues: CASSPTGGEAFF.

There are a few counts of this clone. The chain carries TRBV5-4 and TRBJ1-2; D ambiguous. This CDR3 is built from 14 residues. Trimming removed 1 base at V and 6 bases at J, with 13 bases between. Looked up from germline, CDR1 is SGHNT and CDR2 is YYREEE (reference sequence). In DNA, the CDR3 is TGTGCCAGCAGCTTGCTAGCACAGCGTAATGGCTACACCTTC. It translates to CASSLLAQRNGYTF.